This TCR beta chain was found in a study of shared clonotypes between healthy human individuals. About the research overall: The study drew on a couple of women and a few men aged 18 to 49 as donors.

In the case of this clone: Antigen unknown.

Every donor, a Caucasian adult, lived in Nashville, Tennessee. In CD8 memory, CD45RO+ cells were put together with CCR7-negative CD45RA+ TemRA cells. Germline loops: CDR1 MNHNS, CDR2 SASEGT. This CDR3 spans 14 amino acids. V gave up 2 bases and J gave up 9 bases, with 15 bases separating them. General study points: Some clonotypes were shared by all four sorted-subset donors, while others were not shared. The non-shared ones had lower generation probabilities than the shared ones.

The method was immunoSEQ multiplex PCR; TCRdb's version includes in-frame clones alone and lacks a portion of them. Among fewer than 850,000 clones listed, about nine tenths were seen once. The rearrangement uses TRBV6-1 and TRBJ2-3; maybe TRBD2 (6 bases). The receptor was derived from a young man in good health. Some clones in this sample may be carry-over from other donors' samples. Sequenced input: memory CD8+ T cells from PBMCs. Subset reported: CD45RO+ cells pooled with CCR7-negative TemRA cells. CDR3 region: CASSEPGLPLTQYF. CDR3 coding DNA: TGTGCCAGCAGTGAACCGGGACTTCCCTTAACGCAGTATTTT.